This TCR beta chain comes out of a study of blood T cell repertoires in COVID-19. This clone turned up a few times. Some clones are missing from TCRdb's copy, which holds only in-frame ones; the method was immunoSEQ multiplex PCR. The data contain about 250,000 clones, about four fifths of them singletons. Exposed study participants had met a COVID-19 case within 2 weeks before entry. CDR1 and CDR2 (germline): SNHLY, FYNNEI. With 4 bases clipped from V and 1 base from J, the junction kept 2 bases outside the gene matches. The CDR3 consists of 14 residues. The sequence was obtained from a man in his forties or fifties who had been exposed to COVID-19. The sample was PBMCs or T cells enriched from blood (not recorded which). The V and J genes are TRBV2 and TRBJ2-5; 8 bases are a match to TRBD2. The CDR3 nucleotides read TGTGCCAGCAGTGGACTAGCGCGCCAAGAGACCCAGTACTTC. It codes for CASSGLARQETQYF.